This TCR beta chain was captured in a study of blood T cell repertoires in COVID-19. As for the study in general: The United States, Italy and Spain were the sources of the acute and convalescent COVID-19 samples.

The CDR3 loop spans 15 amino acids. The V segment lost 3 bases and the J segment 2 bases; nucleotides outside the gene matches: 6. Germline CDR1 reads MDHEN; CDR2 reads SYDVKM. Assay: immunoSEQ multiplex PCR; the TCRdb copy retains only in-frame clones and omits some. The sample contains just under 65,000 clones, about 70% of which appear only once. The receptor was derived from a human donor in a cohort sampled during active COVID-19. The chain carries TRBV28 and TRBJ1-2, with 7 bases matching TRBD1. The sequenced material came from peripheral blood. As DNA, the CDR3 is TGTGCCAGCAGTTTCGGCAGGGGGGCCAACTATGGCTACACCTTC. Translating gives CASSFGRGANYGYTF.